A single sample gave rise to the 22 T cell receptor beta chains below, sequenced in a study of blood T cells in healthy people across ages. Sample-barcoded 5' priming and a J-beta primer mix drove a second PCR of about 7 to 12 cycles. TCRdb re-called the 5' RACE reads through MiXCR, storing one row per CDR3 protein. Altogether 350,000 to 450,000 distinct CDR3 sequences are present, roughly half being singletons, with the ten largest covering 45% to 55%. What was sequenced was blood. The receptors shown here come from a man in his 60s in good health.

The CDR3 loop reads CSASGRRSSYNEQFF. As DNA, the CDR3 is TGCAGTGCTTCAGGCAGGAGAAGCTCCTACAATGAGCAGTTCTTC. The chain links TRBV20-1 to TRBJ2-1; D remains ambiguous. CDR3 length: 15 amino acids. The V and J ends lost 5 bases and 0 bases respectively, with 14 bases between them. Germline values: CDR1 DFQATT, CDR2 SNEGSKA (reference sequence).

In nucleotides, the CDR3 is TGTGCCAGCAGCCAAGATCTAAGGACAGGGGCTGAAGCTTTCTTT. It is translated as CASSQDLRTGAEAFF. The chain joins TRBV3-1 to TRBJ1-1; 9 nucleotides line up with TRBD1. V lost 0 bases and J lost 6; bases outside the gene matches: 5. The CDR3 runs 15 residues. Germline V gene sequence: CDR1 LGHDT, CDR2 YNNKEL (reference sequence).

This clonotype was seen once. V usage is TRBV7-2 and J usage is TRBJ1-6, with a weak D call TRBD1 (5 bases). This CDR3 comprises 14 residues. Trimming shortened V by 5 bases and J by 9 bases, and 14 bases separated the two germline ends. Germline V lookup: CDR1 SGHTA, CDR2 FQGNSA. For the CDR3, the DNA is TGTGCCAGCAGCGGGACTCTTGCGGGTTCACCCCTCCACTTT. This sequence encodes CASSGTLAGSPLHF.

About this clonotype itself: One junction end disagrees with the germline gene, perhaps due to a read error. This chain links TRBV29-1 with TRBJ2-7; 7 bases line up with TRBD1. The assigned J gene may be wrong: the sequence end matches TRBJ2-5 better. This CDR3 has 13 residues. Germline CDR1 is SQVTM and CDR2 is ANQGSEA. The CDR3 loop is CNVASGQSETQYF. The CDR3 nucleotides are TGCAACGTTGCCTCGGGACAGTCGGAGACCCAGTACTTC.

This clonotype showed up many times. CDR3: CSVLGQGDAEQYF. The CDR3 nucleotides read TGCAGCGTCCTGGGACAGGGTGACGCCGAGCAGTACTTC. The V gene is TRBV29-1, the J gene TRBJ2-7; 9 nucleotides match TRBD1. This CDR3 is 13 amino acids long. CDR1 is SQVTM and CDR2 is ANQGSEA in the germline V gene. The trim removed 6 bases at V and 6 bases at J, leaving 9 bases unmatched.

The chain recombines TRBV14 with TRBJ2-1; TRBD2 agrees at 10 bases. V lost 1 base and J lost 8; bases outside the gene matches: 8. Per germline, CDR1 SGHDN and CDR2 FVKESK. The length of the CDR3 is 16 residues. The CDR3 sequence is CASSQAGLARYYEQFF. The CDR3 region has the DNA TGTGCCAGCAGCCAAGCGGGACTAGCGAGGTACTATGAGCAGTTCTTC.

The genes are TRBV7-2 and TRBJ2-5; no reliable D call. Looked up from germline, CDR1 is SGHTA and CDR2 is FQGNSA. V gave up 4 bases and J gave up 11 bases, with 26 bases separating them. CDR3 length equals 16 residues. For the CDR3, the DNA is TGTGCCAGCAGCTCCCAGCCTAGTGTGGGTTACAATGAGCAGTACTTC. Translation gives CASSSQPSVGYNEQYF.

The chain links TRBV7-9 to TRBJ2-7; 9 bases are a match to TRBD1. Per the germline V gene, CDR1 is SEHNR and CDR2 is FQNEAQ (reference sequence). This CDR3 is built from 15 residues. V shed 5 bases and J 2 bases; nucleotides not matched to a gene: 7. Written as DNA, the CDR3 is TGTGCCAGCAGCATCCCCGGGACAGGGCCCTACGAGCAGTACTTC. Its protein is CASSIPGTGPYEQYF.

This clonotype has ten or more counts. This chain connects TRBV7-2 to TRBJ2-7; TRBD2 matches at 11 bases. CDR1 SGHTA and CDR2 FQGNSA come from the germline V gene. The CDR3 loop spans 15 amino acids. J lost 6 bases, V lost 6 bases, and 10 bases had no gene match. The CDR3 nucleotides read TGTGCCAGCAGACATATAGCGGGAGGGCCCTCCGAGCAGTACTTC. Encoded protein: CASRHIAGGPSEQYF. Full variable domain (outside the CDR3, taken from reference TRBV7-2 and TRBJ2-7): GAGVSQSPSNKVTEKGKDVELRCDPISGHTALYWYRQSLGQGLEFLIYFQGNSAPDKSGLPSDRFSAERTGGSVSTLTIQRTQQEDSAVYLCASRHIAGGPSEQYFGPGTRLTVT.

The chain couples TRBV4-3 to TRBJ2-7, with TRBD1 matching over 7 bases. CDR3 size: 15 residues. V lost 0 bases, J lost 3 bases, and 5 bases stayed unmatched. Germline V CDR1 and CDR2: LGHNA, YSLEER. DNA of the CDR3: TGCGCCAGCAGCCAAGATGGGTCAGGGGGCTACGAGCAGTACTTC. Protein product: CASSQDGSGGYEQYF.

This clonotype was detected a few times. V usage is TRBV24-1 and J usage is TRBJ2-2, with D possibly being TRBD2 (7 bases). The CDR3 consists of 18 residues. Trimming removed 0 bases from V and 0 bases from J, with 13 bases in between. The germline CDR1 and CDR2 sequences are KGHDR and SFDVKD. CDR3 nucleotide sequence: TGTGCCACCAGTGATTTGCATAGGGAGGGGGCGAACACCGGGGAGCTGTTTTTT. It translates to CATSDLHREGANTGELFF.

This clonotype came up many times. V usage is TRBV20-1 and J usage is TRBJ2-7; D may correspond to TRBD1 or TRBD2 (5 bases each). Trimming removed 3 bases at V and 3 bases at J, with 6 bases between. Germline V gives CDR1 DFQATT, CDR2 SNEGSKA (reference sequence). The CDR3 totals 11 residues. CDR3 residues: CSARGDYEQYF. CDR3 in DNA: TGCAGTGCTAGGGGGGACTACGAGCAGTACTTC.

This chain connects TRBV5-8 to TRBJ1-2, with 8 bases matching TRBD1. CDR3 length: 14 amino acids. Trimming cost V 4 bases and J 6 bases; bases outside gene matches: 8. CDR1 is SGHTS and CDR2 is YDEGEE in the germline V gene. The CDR3: CASSPRQGSDGYTF. The CDR3, as DNA: TGTGCCAGCAGCCCTAGACAGGGGTCGGATGGCTACACCTTC.

V is TRBV15 and J is TRBJ2-7, with a tentative D call TRBD1 (6 bases). This CDR3 is 13 amino acids long. The V end was cut by 4 bases, the J end by 5 bases, with 12 bases between. The V gene's germline CDR1 is LNHNV and CDR2 YYDKDF (reference sequence). CDR3 region: CATSIDRSDEQYF. Here the CDR3 DNA reads TGTGCCACCAGCATCGACAGGTCAGACGAGCAGTACTTC.

The chain couples TRBV7-9 to TRBJ2-4; the match to TRBD1 covers 9 bases. V lost 2 bases and J lost 13; bases outside the gene matches: 15. CDR1 SEHNR and CDR2 FQNEAQ come from the germline V gene (reference sequence). CDR3 length: 16 residues. The CDR3 loop is CASSLSRTGACGEQYF. CDR3 in DNA: TGTGCCAGCAGCTTATCTCGGACAGGGGCCTGTGGTGAGCAGTACTTC.

The rearrangement links TRBV25-1 to TRBJ1-2, with 12 bases matching TRBD1. The CDR3 is 15 amino acids. The V segment lost 6 bases and the J segment 8 bases; nucleotides outside the gene matches: 10. Germline V gene sequence: CDR1 MGHDK, CDR2 SYGVNS. The CDR3 DNA follows: TGTGCCAGCAGAGGCTCGGGACAGGGGGCAGCGGGCTACACCTTC. Translated: CASRGSGQGAAGYTF.

This clonotype was counted ten times or more. This rearrangement joins TRBV28 to TRBJ2-1, with TRBD2 as a possible D gene (5 bases). V was trimmed by 7 bases and J by 6 bases, leaving 7 bases between them. Germline V gene data show CDR1 as MDHEN and CDR2 as SYDVKM. CDR3 length: 11 amino acids. As DNA, the CDR3 is TGTGCCAGCACGGGGTTCAATGAGCAGTTCTTC. This translates into CASTGFNEQFF.

V gene TRBV30 combines with J gene TRBJ2-7, with 9 bases that match TRBD2. This CDR3 spans 12 amino acids. Germline CDR1 reads GTSNPN; CDR2 reads SVGIG (reference sequence). V lost 8 bases to trimming and J lost 0 bases; unmatched junction nucleotides: 2. The CDR3: CALAGLSYEQYF. DNA for the CDR3: TGTGCCCTAGCGGGGCTCTCCTACGAGCAGTACTTC.

V gene TRBV7-2 combines with J gene TRBJ2-1, with 8 bases lining up with TRBD2. The length of the CDR3 is 17 residues. CDR1 is SGHTA, CDR2 FQGNSA, per germline. Trimming took 1 base from V and 7 from J; bases not matched to a gene: 12. This chain's CDR3 is CASSLVGLRGAGNEQFF. DNA of the CDR3: TGTGCCAGCAGCTTAGTAGGTTTGCGGGGGGCCGGGAATGAGCAGTTCTTC.

This clonotype appeared a few times. The chain links TRBV5-1 to TRBJ2-3, with a weak D call TRBD1 (6 bases). The CDR3 is 17 amino acids. The germline V and J ends were trimmed by 4 bases and 1 base, with 19 bases remaining between them. Germline CDR1 is SGHRS and CDR2 is YFSETQ. The CDR3 region is CASSLPTRGGGTDTQYF. Here the CDR3 DNA reads TGCGCCAGCAGCCTACCGACCCGAGGGGGAGGCACAGATACGCAGTATTTT.

The genes are TRBV12-3 or TRBV12-4 and TRBJ1-2, with D possibly TRBD1 on 5 matching bases. Trimming took off 6 bases at V and 1 base at J, with 12 bases between the two ends. The CDR3 sequence is 14 residues long. The CDR3 DNA sequence: TGTGCCAGCAGGGGGGGGATTGGTAACTATGGCTACACCTTC. Amino acid sequence: CASRGGIGNYGYTF.

This chain uses TRBV28 with TRBJ2-1, with D perhaps TRBD2 (5 bases). Germline V gene sequence: CDR1 MDHEN, CDR2 SYDVKM. CDR3 size: 15 residues. V dropped 6 bases and J dropped 8 bases, with 20 bases sitting between them. CDR3 amino acids: CASSLTRTRNHEQFF. In nucleotides, the CDR3 is TGTGCCAGCAGCCTGACCCGTACTAGGAACCATGAGCAGTTCTTC. The variable domain in full, completed from reference TRBV28 and TRBJ2-1, reads DVKVTQSSRYLVKRTGEKVFLECVQDMDHENMFWYRQDPGLGLRLIYFSYDVKMKEKGDIPEGYSVSREKKERFSLILESASTNQTSMYLCASSLTRTRNHEQFFGPGTRLTVL.